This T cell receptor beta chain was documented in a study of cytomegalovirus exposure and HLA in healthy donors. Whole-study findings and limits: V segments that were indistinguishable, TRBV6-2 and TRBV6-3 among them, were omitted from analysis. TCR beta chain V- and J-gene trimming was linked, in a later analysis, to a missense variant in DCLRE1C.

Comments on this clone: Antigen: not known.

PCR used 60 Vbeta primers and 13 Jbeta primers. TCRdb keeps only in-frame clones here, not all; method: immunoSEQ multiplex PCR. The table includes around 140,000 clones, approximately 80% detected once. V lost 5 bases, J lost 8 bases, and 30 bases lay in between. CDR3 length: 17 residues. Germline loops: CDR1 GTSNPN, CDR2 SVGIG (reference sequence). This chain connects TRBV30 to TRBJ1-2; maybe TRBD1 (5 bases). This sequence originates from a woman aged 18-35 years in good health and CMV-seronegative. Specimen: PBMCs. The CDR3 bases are TGTGCCTGGGACCTTAAAGCAAACGAACCGGGACTGGAAGGCTACACCTTC. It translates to CAWDLKANEPGLEGYTF.